One sample yielded the 26 T cell receptor beta chains listed below, sequenced in a study of OX40 agonist ivuxolimab in advanced cancers. Data came from immunoSEQ multiplex PCR; TCRdb stores just in-frame clones and leaves some out. Of roughly 71,000 clones in the sample, about 87% were seen once. Source: CD4+ or CD8+ T cells sorted from blood, taken in a trial of the OX40 agonist ivuxolimab. All receptors derive from an adult with an advanced solid tumor such as melanoma, head and neck, liver or kidney cancer.

The chain employs TRBV5-1 and TRBJ2-1, with a possible D match to TRBD1 (6 bases). The V end was cut by 6 bases, the J end by 7 bases, with 14 bases between. The CDR3 runs to 13 residues. The germline gives CDR1 SGHRS, CDR2 YFSETQ. CDR3 region: CASTLTGLNEQFF. CDR3 nucleotides: TGCGCCAGCACCTTAACAGGGTTAAATGAGCAGTTCTTC.

The J gene is TRBJ2-7, the V gene TRBV13; TRBD1 might be the D (6 bases). From germline, CDR1 is PRHDT and CDR2 FYEKMQ (reference sequence). V was shortened by 5 bases and J by 5 bases, with 16 bases between the two germline ends. The CDR3 is 14 amino acids. The CDR3 sequence: CASSVRQVQHEQYF. The DNA for the CDR3 is TGTGCCAGCAGCGTTCGACAGGTCCAACACGAGCAGTACTTC. Supplemented by reference TRBV13 and TRBJ2-7, the full variable domain reads AAGVIQSPRHLIKEKRETATLKCYPIPRHDTVYWYQQGPGQDPQFLISFYEKMQSDKGSIPDRFSAQQFSDYHSELNMSSLELGDSALYFCASSVRQVQHEQYFGPGTRLTVT.

The chain combines TRBV29-1 with TRBJ2-5; TRBD1 matches 8 bases. The CDR3 is 14 residues long. Germline loops: CDR1 SQVTM, CDR2 ANQGSEA. Trimming took 8 bases from V and 1 from J; bases not matched to a gene: 9. The CDR3 loop is CSSDGTGLQETQYF. The CDR3 nucleotides are TGCAGCTCAGACGGGACAGGACTCCAAGAGACCCAGTACTTC.

The chain joins TRBV19 to TRBJ2-7; TRBD1 matches 7 bases. Trimming at V came to 7 bases and at J to 4 bases, leaving 1 base not matched to a gene. This CDR3 comprises 11 residues. Germline values: CDR1 LNHDA, CDR2 SQIVND (reference sequence). The CDR3 here is CASKDRYEQYF. In DNA, the CDR3 is TGTGCCAGTAAGGACAGGTACGAGCAGTACTTC.

The chain carries TRBV6-1 and TRBJ2-7; D may be TRBD1 (5 bases). Germline loops: CDR1 MNHNS, CDR2 SASEGT. V lost 7 bases to trimming and J lost 6 bases, with 13 bases between them. The CDR3 length is 12 residues. The CDR3 loop reads CASNNQGSEQYF. In DNA form, the CDR3 reads TGTGCCAGCAATAACCAGGGCAGCGAGCAGTACTTC.

V is TRBV4-1 and J is TRBJ1-6; 7 positions match TRBD1. The germline gives CDR1 MGHRA, CDR2 YSYEKL. The CDR3 is made up of 17 amino acids. The V and J ends lost 4 bases and 7 bases, in that order; junction bases with no gene match: 13. This CDR3 is CASSLETGNMLNSPLHF. Written as DNA, the CDR3 is TGCGCCAGCAGCCTAGAGACAGGGAACATGTTGAATTCACCCCTCCACTTT.

The V gene is TRBV5-1, the J gene TRBJ2-5; no definite D call. CDR1 and CDR2 from the germline V gene are SGHRS and YFSETQ. Deletions cut 1 base from V and 1 base from J, with 11 bases between. The CDR3 is 15 residues long. This chain's CDR3 is CASSLIGGPQETQYF. CDR3 bases: TGCGCCAGCAGCTTGATTGGTGGACCCCAAGAGACCCAGTACTTC.

The V and J genes are TRBV12-5 and TRBJ1-2, with D hard to call. V lost 4 bases and J lost 3, with 18 bases in between. Germline lookup yields CDR1 LGHNT and CDR2 FRNRAP. CDR3 size: 16 residues. The CDR3 bases are TGTGCTAGTGGTTGGACTCGGCTTGAACCTTACTATGGCTACACCTTC. It encodes CASGWTRLEPYYGYTF.

Only one count was recorded for this clone. The V call is TRBV19, the J call TRBJ2-7; tentative D call: TRBD1 (6 bases). The CDR3 covers 14 residues. V lost 1 base to trimming and J lost 5 bases, with 12 bases between them. CDR1 is LNHDA, CDR2 SQIVND, per germline (reference sequence). As DNA, the CDR3 is TGTGCCAGTAGTATAGTTCAGGGGTCCAACGAGCAGTACTTC. It yields the protein CASSIVQGSNEQYF.

The chain has TRBV7-2 and TRBJ2-7, with 8 bases lining up with TRBD2. Germline CDR1 SGHTA, CDR2 FQGNSA. V trimming: 1 base; J trimming: 6 bases; junction bases outside the gene matches: 5. The CDR3 loop spans 14 amino acids. The CDR3 spells CASSLGPTSGEQYF. DNA of the CDR3: TGTGCCAGCAGCTTAGGGCCCACTAGCGGCGAGCAGTACTTC.

The CDR3 bases are TGCGCCAGCAGGCAATCCCAGGAGGGCGAGCAGTACTTC. Translating it yields CASRQSQEGEQYF. The rearrangement joins TRBV5-1 to TRBJ2-7, with a tentative D call TRBD2 (6 bases). The CDR3 extends over 13 amino acids. CDR1 and CDR2 (germline): SGHRS, YFSETQ. V lost 5 bases and J lost 6, with 15 bases in between. The full variable domain, rest sourced from reference TRBV5-1 and TRBJ2-7, is KAGVTQTPRYLIKTRGQQVTLSCSPISGHRSVSWYQQTPGQGLQFLFEYFSETQRNKGNFPGRFSGRQFSNSRSEMNVSTLELGDSALYLCASRQSQEGEQYFGPGTRLTVT.

This chain links TRBV10-3 with TRBJ2-5; D not resolved. V was trimmed by 9 bases and J by 2 bases, leaving 10 bases between them. CDR1 is ENHRY and CDR2 is SYGVKD in the germline V gene. The CDR3 is 12 residues long. CDR3 bases: TGTGCCATACGAGGCGTTCAAGAGACCCAGTACTTC. This encodes CAIRGVQETQYF.

The chain carries TRBV5-1 and TRBJ1-1; 7 positions agree with TRBD1. Per germline, CDR1 SGHRS and CDR2 YFSETQ. V trimming: 4 bases; J trimming: 1 base; junction bases outside the gene matches: 7. The CDR3 covers 15 residues. CDR3: CASSGEGQPNTEAFF. CDR3 nucleotides: TGCGCCAGCAGCGGGGAGGGACAGCCGAACACTGAAGCTTTCTTT.

The V gene is TRBV5-1, the J gene TRBJ2-7, with D possibly TRBD1 on 5 matching bases. CDR1 is SGHRS, CDR2 YFSETQ, per germline. The V and J ends lost 0 bases and 4 bases respectively, with 8 bases between them. The CDR3 contains 13 residues. The CDR3 DNA reads TGCGCCAGCAGCTTGGGCGCAGGGTACGAGCAGTACTTC. It translates to CASSLGAGYEQYF.

The J gene is TRBJ2-5, the V gene TRBV5-4, with 13 positions matching TRBD2. This CDR3 comprises 16 residues. Germline CDR1 and CDR2: SGHNT and YYREEE (reference sequence). V trimming: 4 bases; J trimming: 3 bases; junction bases outside the gene matches: 6. The CDR3 coding sequence is TGTGCCAGCAGCAGGGGGACTAGCGGGGAGAAAGAGACCCAGTACTTC. Protein: CASSRGTSGEKETQYF. The complete variable domain, with remaining parts taken from reference TRBV5-4 and TRBJ2-5, reads ETGVTQSPTHLIKTRGQQVTLRCSSQSGHNTVSWYQQALGQGPQFIFQYYREEENGRGNFPPRFSGLQFPNYSSELNVNALELDDSALYLCASSRGTSGEKETQYFGPGTRLLVL.

The rearrangement joins TRBV7-8 to TRBJ2-1; D may be TRBD1 (7 bases). The CDR3 loop spans 13 amino acids. V lost 5 bases and J 9 bases, leaving 14 bases between the germline ends. CDR1 and CDR2 (germline): SGHVS, FQNEAQ. CDR3 sequence (DNA): TGTGCCAGCAGCCCACAGGGGCGGGGTGAGCAGTTCTTC. Translated: CASSPQGRGEQFF.

V is TRBV11-3 and J is TRBJ2-2, with TRBD2 matching 7 bases. This CDR3 spans 15 amino acids. V trimming: 6 bases; J trimming: 2 bases; junction bases outside the gene matches: 6. Germline V gene data show CDR1 as SGHNT and CDR2 as YENEEA. The CDR3 sequence: CASRPGTTNTGELFF. The CDR3 DNA follows: TGTGCCAGCAGGCCCGGGACTACTAACACCGGGGAGCTGTTTTTT. The variable domain in full, completed from reference TRBV11-3 and TRBJ2-2, reads EAGVVQSPRYKIIEKKQPVAFWCNPISGHNTLYWYLQNLGQGPELLIRYENEEAVDDSQLPKDRFSAERLKGVDSTLKIQPAELGDSAVYLCASRPGTTNTGELFFGEGSRLTVL.

This chain uses TRBV9 with TRBJ2-2; TRBD2 aligns across 13 bases. J was trimmed by 6 bases and V by 3 bases; bases with no gene match: 5. The CDR3 extends over 16 amino acids. From germline, CDR1 is SGDLS and CDR2 YYNGEE. This chain's CDR3 is CASSATSGGYAGELFF. For the CDR3, the DNA is TGTGCCAGCAGCGCGACTAGCGGGGGGTATGCCGGGGAGCTGTTTTTT.

This clone was observed a single time. V gene TRBV10-3 combines with J gene TRBJ2-1; D not certain. Germline V lookup: CDR1 ENHRY, CDR2 SYGVKD. Trimming cost V 0 bases and J 6 bases, with 15 bases left between them. The CDR3 is made up of 16 amino acids. Here the CDR3 DNA reads TGTGCCATCAGTGAGTCGGAAAGTCGTGGGCTCAATGAGCAGTTCTTC. As protein: CAISESESRGLNEQFF.

This sequence joins TRBV5-1 and TRBJ2-5; the match to TRBD1 covers 10 bases. The germline V gene encodes CDR1 SGHRS and CDR2 YFSETQ. Trimming took 0 bases from V and 5 from J; bases not matched to a gene: 4. The CDR3 consists of 15 residues. CDR3 loop: CASSLGDRGWETQYF. Here the CDR3 DNA reads TGCGCCAGCAGCTTGGGGGACAGGGGCTGGGAGACCCAGTACTTC. The full variable domain, completed using reference TRBV5-1 and TRBJ2-5, is KAGVTQTPRYLIKTRGQQVTLSCSPISGHRSVSWYQQTPGQGLQFLFEYFSETQRNKGNFPGRFSGRQFSNSRSEMNVSTLELGDSALYLCASSLGDRGWETQYFGPGTRLLVL.

The V call is TRBV5-4, the J call TRBJ2-7; the D call may be TRBD1 or TRBD2 (8 bases each). Germline V gives CDR1 SGHNT, CDR2 YYREEE (reference sequence). Between the trimmed V and J ends, which lost 4 bases and 4 bases, there was a span of 24 bases. The CDR3 covers 17 residues. Written as DNA, the CDR3 is TGTGCCAGCAGCCAAACAGGGGGGCGGGGGGCCTGGTACGAGCAGTACTTC. Translation gives CASSQTGGRGAWYEQYF.

The chain recombines TRBV6-5 with TRBJ2-2, with D unresolved. The CDR3 contains 12 residues. The ends were cut back, 10 bases at V and 3 bases at J, with 9 bases in the middle. Germline-derived CDR1 and CDR2 are MNHEY and SVGAGI. Here the CDR3 DNA reads TGTGCCACCCAGAGTTACACCGGGGAGCTGTTTTTT. Translating it yields CATQSYTGELFF.

The chain is built from TRBV6-5 and TRBJ2-1; D may be TRBD1 (5 bases). Germline CDR1 MNHEY, CDR2 SVGAGI. V dropped 2 bases and J dropped 8 bases, with 10 bases sitting between them. There are 13 residues in the CDR3. The CDR3 is CASSYPTVDEQFF. CDR3 in DNA: TGTGCCAGCAGTTACCCGACAGTGGATGAGCAGTTCTTC.

J is TRBJ1-5 and V is TRBV7-9, with D possibly being TRBD1 (5 bases). The length of the CDR3 is 13 residues. Germline V lookup: CDR1 SEHNR, CDR2 FQNEAQ (reference sequence). V lost 8 bases and J lost 0, with 8 bases in between. The CDR3 bases are TGTGCCAGCGCCAGGGATAGCAATCAGCCCCAGCATTTT. Translated, it gives CASARDSNQPQHF.

The chain recombines TRBV7-2 with TRBJ2-7, with TRBD2 as a possible D gene (6 bases). The CDR3 has 14 amino acids. Trimming took off 5 bases at V and 2 bases at J, with 13 bases between the two ends. Germline CDR1 is SGHTA and CDR2 is FQGNSA. The CDR3: CASSAPPGAYEQYF. In nucleotides, the CDR3 is TGTGCCAGCAGCGCCCCCCCGGGGGCCTACGAGCAGTACTTC.

The chain uses TRBV11-2 and TRBJ2-1; 8 positions match TRBD2. The CDR3 has 15 residues. The trim removed 4 bases at V and 5 bases at J, leaving 7 bases unmatched. Germline-derived CDR1 and CDR2 are SGHAT and FQNNGV. CDR3 loop: CASSSGSGGNNEQFF. In DNA, the CDR3 is TGTGCCAGCAGCTCGGGGAGCGGGGGAAACAATGAGCAGTTCTTC.